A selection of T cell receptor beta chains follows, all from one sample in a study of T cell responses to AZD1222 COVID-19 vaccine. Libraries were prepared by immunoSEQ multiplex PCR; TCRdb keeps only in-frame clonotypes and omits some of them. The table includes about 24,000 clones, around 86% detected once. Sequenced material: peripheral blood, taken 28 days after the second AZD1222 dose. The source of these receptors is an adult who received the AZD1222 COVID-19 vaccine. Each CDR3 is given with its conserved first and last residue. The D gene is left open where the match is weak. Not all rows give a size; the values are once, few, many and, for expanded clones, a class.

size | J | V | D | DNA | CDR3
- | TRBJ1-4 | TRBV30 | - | TGTGCCTGGAGTATTAAGGGTACTGAAAAACTGTTTTTT | CAWSIKGTEKLFF
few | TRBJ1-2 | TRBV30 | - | TGTGCCTGGAGCCGGGACCGACCCTATGGCTACACCTTC | CAWSRDRPYGYTF
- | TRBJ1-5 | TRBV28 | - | TGTGCCAGCAGTTTAGGATGGAGGAACGGGCGGCCCCAGCATTTT | CASSLGWRNGRPQHF
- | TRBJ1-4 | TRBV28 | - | TGTGCCAGCAGTAGTAGGGGCGGGAATGAAAAACTGTTTTTT | CASSSRGGNEKLFF
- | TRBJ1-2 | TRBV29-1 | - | TGCAGCTCCCGGGGTGGCTATGGCTACACCTTC | CSSRGGYGYTF
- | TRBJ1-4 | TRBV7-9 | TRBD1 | TGTGCCAGCAGCCGAGACAGGGGGCGCGGTATTTGGGAAAAACTGTTTTTT | CASSRDRGRGIWEKLFF
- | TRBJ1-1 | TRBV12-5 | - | TGTGCTAGTGCTCCGTCCCAGGGGTTCTTTCAAGGGGACACTGAAGCTTTCTTT | CASAPSQGFFQGDTEAFF
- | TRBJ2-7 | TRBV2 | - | TGTGCCAGCGTCCCCCCCTCGGGGAGCTCCTACGAGCAGTACTTC | CASVPPSGSSYEQYF
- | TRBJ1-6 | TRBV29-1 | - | TGCAGCGTTGGGACAGACCAAAATTCACCCCTCCACTTT | CSVGTDQNSPLHF
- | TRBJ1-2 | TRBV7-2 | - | TGTGCCAGCAGCCAAATGGGGGCACAGTTTAGTGGCTACACCTTC | CASSQMGAQFSGYTF
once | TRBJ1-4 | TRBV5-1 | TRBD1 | TGCGCCAGCAGCTTGGGGTCGGGGACAGGGAGTGAAAAACTGTTTTTT | CASSLGSGTGSEKLFF
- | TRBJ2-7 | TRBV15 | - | TGTGCCACCAGCAGAGACAGGGGATCCTACGAGCAGTACTTC | CATSRDRGSYEQYF
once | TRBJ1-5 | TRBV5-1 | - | TGCGCCAGCAGCTTTGACAGATATCAGCCCCAGCATTTT | CASSFDRYQPQHF
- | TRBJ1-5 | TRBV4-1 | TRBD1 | TGCGCCAGCAGCCAAAGACAGGGGGGGACTAGCAATCAGCCCCAGCATTTT | CASSQRQGGTSNQPQHF
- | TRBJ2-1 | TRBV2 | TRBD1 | TGTGCCAGCAGTAGAGACAGGGACAATGAGCAGTTCTTC | CASSRDRDNEQFF
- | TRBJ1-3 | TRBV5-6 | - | TGTGCCAGCAGCCTGGGGACGTCGAGCTCTGGAAACACCATATATTTT | CASSLGTSSSGNTIYF
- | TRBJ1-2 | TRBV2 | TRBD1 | TGTGCCAGCAGCGAACAGGGGGCTGGGGATGGCTACACCTTC | CASSEQGAGDGYTF
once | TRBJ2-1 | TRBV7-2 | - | TGTGCCAGCAGCTTAGTTCCAGCAGGGAATGAGCAGTTCTTC | CASSLVPAGNEQFF
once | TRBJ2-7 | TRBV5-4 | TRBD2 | TGTGCCAGCAGCCGGACTAGCGGGAGCTACGAGCAGTACTTC | CASSRTSGSYEQYF
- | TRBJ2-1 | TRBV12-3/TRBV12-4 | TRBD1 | TGTGCCAGCAGTACCGGGACAGTTCAGTTCTTC | CASSTGTVQFF
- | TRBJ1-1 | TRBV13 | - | TGTGCCAGCGGTAAACAGGAACACACTGAAGCTTTCTTT | CASGKQEHTEAFF
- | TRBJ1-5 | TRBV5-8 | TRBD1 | TGTGCCAGCAGCAAGGACAGGGGAGACAATCAGCCCCAGCATTTT | CASSKDRGDNQPQHF
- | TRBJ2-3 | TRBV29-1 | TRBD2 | TGCAGCGTTGAAGATGGGCTGCGGGAGCGTTTCACAGATACGCAGTATTTT | CSVEDGLRERFTDTQYF
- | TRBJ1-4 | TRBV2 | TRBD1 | TGTGCCAGCAGCCTCACAGGGGTCCGAGAAAAACTGTTTTTT | CASSLTGVREKLFF
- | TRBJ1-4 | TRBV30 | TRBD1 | TGTGCCTGGAGTGTATGGGGACAGCAAAATGAAAAACTGTTTTTT | CAWSVWGQQNEKLFF
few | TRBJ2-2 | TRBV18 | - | TGTGCCAGCACTGCCCCGGGGGCGAACACCGGGGAGCTGTTTTTT | CASTAPGANTGELFF
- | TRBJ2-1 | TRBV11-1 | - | TGTGCCAGCAGCTTAGCACCGGGGGCGGACTACAATGAGCAGTTCTTC | CASSLAPGADYNEQFF
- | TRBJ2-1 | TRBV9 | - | TGTGCCAGCAGCCCCCGGGGGGCTGACAATGAGCAGTTCTTC | CASSPRGADNEQFF
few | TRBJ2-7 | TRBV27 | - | TGTGCCAGCAGCTCCAGGGACCATGGCTACGAGCAGTACTTC | CASSSRDHGYEQYF
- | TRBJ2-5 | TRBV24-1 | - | TGTGCCACCAGTGATCCTGGACAGAGCCAAGAGACCCAGTACTTC | CATSDPGQSQETQYF
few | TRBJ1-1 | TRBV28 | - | TGTGCCAGCAGCCCCGGGACAACGAACACTGAAGCTTTCTTT | CASSPGTTNTEAFF
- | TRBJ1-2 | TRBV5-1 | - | TGCGCCAGCAGCTTGGGGCGTGACTATGGCTACACCTTC | CASSLGRDYGYTF
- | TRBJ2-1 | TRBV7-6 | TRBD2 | TGTGCCAGCAGCTTAGCACTAGCGGGGGCCTCCTACAATGAGCAGTTCTTC | CASSLALAGASYNEQFF
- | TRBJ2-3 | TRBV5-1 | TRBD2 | TGCGCCAGCAGCCTTGGGGGGGTAACGGGCACAGATACGCAGTATTTT | CASSLGGVTGTDTQYF
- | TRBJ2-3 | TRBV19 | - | TGTGCCAGTAGCTTGGACCTTACTGCGAGTACGCAGTATTTT | CASSLDLTASTQYF
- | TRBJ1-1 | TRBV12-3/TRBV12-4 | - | TGTGCCAGCAGTTTTCAGGGATCAACTGAAGCTTTCTTT | CASSFQGSTEAFF
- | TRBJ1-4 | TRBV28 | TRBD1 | TGTGCCAGCCGGGACAGGGCTAATGAAAAACTGTTTTTT | CASRDRANEKLFF
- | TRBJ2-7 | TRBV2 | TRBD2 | TGTGCCAGCAGTGGACAGATGGGACTAGCGGGAGCAGGAGAGCAGTACTTC | CASSGQMGLAGAGEQYF
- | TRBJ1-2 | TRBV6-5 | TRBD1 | TGTGCCAGCAGTTACTCGACGACAGGGCCTAACTATGGCTACACCTTC | CASSYSTTGPNYGYTF